The sample holds a few counts of the clone carrying this TCR beta chain. Its antigen is unknown. The PCR was carried out with 60 Vbeta primers and 13 Jbeta primers. Assay used: immunoSEQ multiplex PCR; TCRdb lists only in-frame clones, some missing. This table has 140,000 or so clones, around two thirds appearing once. The sample belongs to a study of cytomegalovirus exposure and HLA in healthy donors. Findings and limits, study-wide: Across HLA loci, a later analysis found differing TCR association rates, with DRB1 most and HLA-C fewest. Analysis was performed later, and it showed HLA-associated TCR beta chains to be more clonally expanded than equally common others. TCR beta V- and J-gene trimming was later associated with a missense DCLRE1C variant.

Germline values: CDR1 MNHNS, CDR2 SASEGT. The V and J ends lost 2 bases and 8 bases, in that order; junction bases with no gene match: 6. This CDR3 spans 14 amino acids. The study sampled nominally healthy donors, though unrecorded immune exposures were likely. The receptor was isolated from a male donor in good health and CMV-seronegative. The sample comprised PBMCs. This chain links TRBV6-1 with TRBJ1-3, with 7 positions matching TRBD1. As DNA, the CDR3 is TGTGCCAGCAGTGAAACAGACAGGGCGGACACCATATATTTT. This codes for CASSETDRADTIYF.